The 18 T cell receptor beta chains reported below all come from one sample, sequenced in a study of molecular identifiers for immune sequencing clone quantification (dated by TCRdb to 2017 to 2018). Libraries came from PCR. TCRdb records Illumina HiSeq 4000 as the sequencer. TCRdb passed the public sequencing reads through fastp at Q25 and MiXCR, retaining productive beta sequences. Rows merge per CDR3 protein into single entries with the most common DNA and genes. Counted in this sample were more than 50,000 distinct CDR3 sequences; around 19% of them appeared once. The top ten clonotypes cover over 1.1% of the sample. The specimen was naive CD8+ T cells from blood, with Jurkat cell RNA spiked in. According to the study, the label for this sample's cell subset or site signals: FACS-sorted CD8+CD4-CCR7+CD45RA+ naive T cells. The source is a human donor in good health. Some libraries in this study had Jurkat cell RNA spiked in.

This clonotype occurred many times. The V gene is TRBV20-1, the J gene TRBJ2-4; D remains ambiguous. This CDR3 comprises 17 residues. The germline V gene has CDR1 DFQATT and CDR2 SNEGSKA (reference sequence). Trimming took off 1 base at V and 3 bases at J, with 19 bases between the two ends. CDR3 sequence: CSARAVEARQDKNIQYF. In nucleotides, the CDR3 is TGCAGTGCTAGAGCTGTTGAGGCTAGGCAAGACAAAAACATTCAGTACTTC.

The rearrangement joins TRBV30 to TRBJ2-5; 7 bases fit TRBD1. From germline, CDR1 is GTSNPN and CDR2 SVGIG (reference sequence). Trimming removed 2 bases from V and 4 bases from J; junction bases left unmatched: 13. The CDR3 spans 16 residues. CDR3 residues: CAWSTRVGGELETQYF. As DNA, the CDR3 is TGTGCCTGGAGTACCCGGGTAGGGGGCGAGTTAGAGACCCAGTACTTC.

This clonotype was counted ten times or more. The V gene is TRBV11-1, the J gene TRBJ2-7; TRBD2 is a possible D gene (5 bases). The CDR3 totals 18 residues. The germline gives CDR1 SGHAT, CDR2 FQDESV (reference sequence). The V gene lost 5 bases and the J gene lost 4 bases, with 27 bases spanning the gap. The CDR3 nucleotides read TGTGCCAGCAGCCCCGCTAGTGGGGAGACCACAAATTTGTACGAGCAGTACTTC. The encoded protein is CASSPASGETTNLYEQYF.

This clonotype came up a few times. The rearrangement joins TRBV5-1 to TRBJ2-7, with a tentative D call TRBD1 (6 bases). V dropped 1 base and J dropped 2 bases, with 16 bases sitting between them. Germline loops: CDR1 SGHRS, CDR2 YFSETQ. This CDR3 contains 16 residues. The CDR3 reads CASSLSRDKFTYEQYF. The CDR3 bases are TGCGCCAGCAGCTTGTCCCGGGACAAGTTTACCTACGAGCAGTACTTC.

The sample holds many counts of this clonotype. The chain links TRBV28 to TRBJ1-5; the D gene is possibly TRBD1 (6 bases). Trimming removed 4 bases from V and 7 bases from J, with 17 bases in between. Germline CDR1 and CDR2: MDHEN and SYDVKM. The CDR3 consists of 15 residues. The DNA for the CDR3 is TGTGCCAGCAGTTCCCCCGTGGGGGGCAGACAGCCCCAGCATTTT. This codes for CASSSPVGGRQPQHF.

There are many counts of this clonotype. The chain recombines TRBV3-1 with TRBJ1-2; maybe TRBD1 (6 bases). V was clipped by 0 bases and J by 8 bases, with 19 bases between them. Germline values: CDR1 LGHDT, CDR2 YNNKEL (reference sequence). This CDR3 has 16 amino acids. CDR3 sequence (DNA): TGTGCCAGCAGCCAAGAAGGACCCGACCAGGGGCACGGCTACACCTTC. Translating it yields CASSQEGPDQGHGYTF.

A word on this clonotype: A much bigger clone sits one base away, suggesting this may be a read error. DNA for the CDR3: TGTGCCAGCAGTGAGGTTGACCATGGCTACACCTTC. Amino acid sequence: CASSEVDHGYTF. The J gene is TRBJ1-2, the V gene TRBV2; D unclear. The CDR3 sequence is 12 residues long. V was shortened by 3 bases and J by 6 bases, with 8 bases between the two germline ends. Per the germline V gene, CDR1 is SNHLY and CDR2 is FYNNEI.

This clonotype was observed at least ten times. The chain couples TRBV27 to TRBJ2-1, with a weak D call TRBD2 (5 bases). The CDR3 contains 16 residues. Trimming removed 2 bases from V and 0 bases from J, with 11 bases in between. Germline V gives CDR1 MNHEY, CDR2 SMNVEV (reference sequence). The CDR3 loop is CASSLSSGHSYNEQFF. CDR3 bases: TGTGCCAGCAGTTTAAGCAGCGGCCACTCCTACAATGAGCAGTTCTTC.

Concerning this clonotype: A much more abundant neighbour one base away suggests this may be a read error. The CDR3 is CASSIGSQGAYGQYF. The DNA of the CDR3 is TGTGCCAGTAGTATAGGTAGCCAGGGGGCCTACGGGCAGTACTTC. The chain links TRBV19 to TRBJ2-7; 8 bases match TRBD1. Germline V lookup: CDR1 LNHDA, CDR2 SQIVND (reference sequence). CDR3 length: 15 amino acids.

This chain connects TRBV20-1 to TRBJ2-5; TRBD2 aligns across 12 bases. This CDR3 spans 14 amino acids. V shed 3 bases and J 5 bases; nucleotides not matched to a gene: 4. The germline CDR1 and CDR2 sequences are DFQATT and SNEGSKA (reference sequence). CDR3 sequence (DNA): TGCAGTGCTAGTTTACTAGCGGGAGGCGAGACCCAGTACTTC. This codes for CSASLLAGGETQYF.

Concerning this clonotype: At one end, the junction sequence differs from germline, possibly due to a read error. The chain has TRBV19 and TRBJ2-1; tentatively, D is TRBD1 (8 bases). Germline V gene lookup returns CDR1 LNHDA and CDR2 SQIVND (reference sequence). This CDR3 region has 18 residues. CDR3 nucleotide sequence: TGTGCCAGTAGTATTCCACAGGGGGGGCTAGCGGTTTACAATGAGCAGCTCTTC. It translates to CASSIPQGGLAVYNEQLF.

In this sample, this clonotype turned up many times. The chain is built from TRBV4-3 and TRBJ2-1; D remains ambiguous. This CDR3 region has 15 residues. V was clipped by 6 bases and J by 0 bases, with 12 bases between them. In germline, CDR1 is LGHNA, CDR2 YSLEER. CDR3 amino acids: CASSFASSSYNEQFF. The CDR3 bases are TGCGCCAGCAGTTTCGCCAGTAGCTCCTACAATGAGCAGTTCTTC.

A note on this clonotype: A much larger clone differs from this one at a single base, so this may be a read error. This chain's CDR3 is CSAGDIHGYTF. CDR3 nucleotides: TGCAGTGCCGGGGACATCCATGGCTACACCTTC. The chain has TRBV20-1 and TRBJ1-2; D is possibly TRBD1 (6 bases). V was trimmed by 6 bases and J by 6 bases, leaving 11 bases between them. The CDR3 extends over 11 amino acids. Germline V lookup: CDR1 DFQATT, CDR2 SNEGSKA (reference sequence).

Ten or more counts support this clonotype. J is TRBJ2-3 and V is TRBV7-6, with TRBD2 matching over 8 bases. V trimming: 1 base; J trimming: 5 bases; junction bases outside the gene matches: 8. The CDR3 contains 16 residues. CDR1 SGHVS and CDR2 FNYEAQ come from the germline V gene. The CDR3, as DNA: TGTGCCAGCAGCTTAGACGGGAGGGCCGGGATAGATACGCAGTATTTT. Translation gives CASSLDGRAGIDTQYF.

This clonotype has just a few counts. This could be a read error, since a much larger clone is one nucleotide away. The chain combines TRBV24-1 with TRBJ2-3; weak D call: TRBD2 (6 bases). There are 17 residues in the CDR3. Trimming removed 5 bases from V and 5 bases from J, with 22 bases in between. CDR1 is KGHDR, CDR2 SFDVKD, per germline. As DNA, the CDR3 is TGTGCCACCAGTGGTACTGGGACTTCTGCTTCCGGAGATACGCAGTATTTT. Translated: CATSGTGTSASGDTQYF.

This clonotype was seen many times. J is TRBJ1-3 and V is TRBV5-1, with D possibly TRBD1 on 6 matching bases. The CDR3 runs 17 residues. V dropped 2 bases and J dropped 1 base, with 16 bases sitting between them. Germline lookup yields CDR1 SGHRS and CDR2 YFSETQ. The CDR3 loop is CASSFYRVGSSGNTIYF. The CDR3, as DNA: TGCGCCAGCAGCTTCTACAGGGTCGGGTCTTCTGGAAACACCATATATTTT.

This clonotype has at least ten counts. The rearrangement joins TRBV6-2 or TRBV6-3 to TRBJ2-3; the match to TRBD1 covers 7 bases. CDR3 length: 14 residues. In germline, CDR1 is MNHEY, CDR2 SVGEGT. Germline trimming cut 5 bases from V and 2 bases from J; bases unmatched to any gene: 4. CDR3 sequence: CASSRQGFTDTQYF. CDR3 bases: TGTGCCAGCAGTCGACAGGGTTTCACAGATACGCAGTATTTT.

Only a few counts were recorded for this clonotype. The CDR3 DNA sequence: TGTGCCAGCAGCTTAGGGCTAGCGGGAGGGGAACATAATGAGCAGTTCTTC. This codes for CASSLGLAGGEHNEQFF. V gene TRBV11-2 combines with J gene TRBJ2-1, with 12 bases matching TRBD2. This CDR3 is built from 17 residues. Trimming at V came to 1 base and at J to 7 bases, leaving 8 bases not matched to a gene. Germline V gives CDR1 SGHAT, CDR2 FQNNGV.